This record covers a single TCR beta chain. The germline V gene encodes CDR1 LGHNA and CDR2 YNFKEQ. Trimming cost V 1 base and J 5 bases, with 14 bases left between them. The CDR3 covers 15 residues. The sample originates from a study of cytomegalovirus exposure and HLA in healthy donors. Profiled with immunoSEQ multiplex PCR; TCRdb holds only in-frame clones, not every one. Of about 200,000 clones in the sample, roughly 84% were seen once. The sequencing sample was made of PBMCs. The sequence came from a woman aged 18-29 years in good health and CMV-seropositive. This chain uses TRBV4-2 with TRBJ1-1; perhaps TRBD1 as D (5 bases). CDR3 in amino acids: CASSQASRGSTEAFF. CDR3 nucleotide sequence: TGTGCCAGCAGCCAAGCATCCCGGGGGTCGACTGAAGCTTTCTTT.